This T cell receptor beta chain is from a study of blood T cell repertoires in COVID-19. Overall study: The United States, Italy and Spain were the sources of the acute and convalescent COVID-19 samples. In each case, the material was cDNA or gDNA derived from T cells, B-cell-depleted T cells, or PBMCs.

Clones were read by immunoSEQ multiplex PCR, and TCRdb kept only the in-frame ones, dropping some. Among some 130,000 clones listed, approximately 80% were seen once. The CDR3 totals 16 residues. The V gene's germline CDR1 is MNHEY and CDR2 SMNVEV (reference sequence). V gave up 4 bases and J gave up 4 bases, with 19 bases separating them. The chain links TRBV27 to TRBJ1-2; no reliable D call. The sequenced material came from peripheral blood. This TCR derives from a woman aged 45-60 years with acute or convalescent COVID-19. Written as DNA, the CDR3 is TGTGCCAGCAGTTCTCAGCGAATAACCAAATTCTATGGCTACACCTTC. Encoded protein: CASSSQRITKFYGYTF.